The 21 T cell receptor beta chains given below trace back to one sample, sequenced in a study of tumor and adjacent non-tumor tissue in lung cancer. RNA was extracted from bulk tissue without any cell sorting. Three rounds of nested PCR, following a modified ARM-PCR protocol, produced the TCRbeta library. TCRdb fed the multiplex PCR reads into MiXCR, producing one record per CDR3 protein. The table lists under 150,000 distinct CDR3 sequences, roughly 67% of them singletons. Sequencing was performed on lung tumor tissue. The source is a man aged 25-45 years with non-small cell lung cancer.

Regarding this clonotype: A read error may produce the germline difference seen at one junction end. V is TRBV30 and J is TRBJ1-5; possibly TRBD1 for D (6 bases). The CDR3 contains 15 residues. Germline V gene data show CDR1 as GTSNPN and CDR2 as SVGIG (reference sequence). CDR3 coding DNA: TGTGTCTGGAGTGCCGGACAGAGCGGCAATCAGCCCCAGCATTTT. This translates into CVWSAGQSGNQPQHF.

Worth noting for this clonotype: Mismatch with germline at one junction end may stem from a read error. The chain recombines TRBV11-2 with TRBJ2-1, with D tentatively TRBD2 (6 bases). The length of the CDR3 is 15 residues. Germline CDR1 reads SGHAT; CDR2 reads FQNNGV. The CDR3 here is CVSSSSVPSYNEQLF. The CDR3 DNA follows: TGTGTCAGCAGCTCTAGCGTCCCTTCCTACAATGAGCAGTTGTTC.

As concerns this clonotype: Relative to the germline gene, one junction end is altered; a read error may explain this. The rearrangement uses TRBV29-1 and TRBJ1-2; the D gene is possibly TRBD1 (6 bases). This CDR3 has 13 residues. The germline CDR1 and CDR2 sequences are SQVTM and ANQGSEA. DNA of the CDR3: TGCGGCGTCGGAGATGTCAGGGGAGGGATTTACACCTTC. It translates to CGVGDVRGGIYTF.

The gene calls are TRBV4-1 and TRBJ1-2; TRBD1 is a possible D gene (6 bases). Germline values: CDR1 MGHRA, CDR2 YSYEKL. Trimming shortened V by 11 bases and J by 8 bases, and 27 bases separated the two germline ends. This CDR3 is 15 amino acids long. The CDR3 spells CAGNQVKTGREGYTF. The CDR3 DNA reads as TGCGCCGGCAACCAGGTTAAAACAGGGAGAGAGGGCTACACCTTC.

The table lists this clonotype with a few counts. One base away lies a much larger clone, so this may be a sequencing read error. This likely comes from a read error, as the CDR3 has no conserved phenylalanine or tryptophan at its end. V usage is TRBV6-1 and J usage is TRBJ2-4, with 10 bases lining up with TRBD1. This CDR3 has 14 amino acids. Germline values: CDR1 MNHNS, CDR2 SASEGT. The V and J ends lost 7 bases and 5 bases, in that order; junction bases with no gene match: 5. The CDR3 region is CASITDRGQNIQYL. CDR3 DNA: TGTGCCAGCATAACCGACAGGGGGCAAAACATTCAGTACCTC.

The chain has TRBV11-2 and TRBJ1-1; TRBD1 matches 10 bases. Germline assignment: CDR1 SGHAT and CDR2 FQNNGV. With V trimmed by 5 bases and J by 13 bases, 13 bases remained unmatched. CDR3 length: 14 amino acids. CDR3 DNA: TGTGCCAGCAGCCCCCGGACAGGGGGAACTGAGGTTTTCTTT. This sequence encodes CASSPRTGGTEVFF.

In regard to this clonotype: A much larger clone lies a single base off, so this may be a read error. The chain uses TRBV30 and TRBJ2-3; D is perhaps TRBD1 or TRBD2 (5 bases each). The CDR3 sequence is 15 residues long. V dropped 3 bases and J dropped 2 bases, with 15 bases sitting between them. Per the germline V gene, CDR1 is GTSNPN and CDR2 is SVGIG (reference sequence). This CDR3 is CAWSLSGTVTDTQYF. CDR3 coding DNA: TGTGCCTGGAGCTTGTCAGGGACGGTCACAGATACGCAGTATTTT.

As to this clonotype: A much bigger clone sits one base away, suggesting this may be a read error. The J gene is TRBJ2-7, the V gene TRBV6-6; D remains unclear. Trimming pared 4 bases from V and 0 bases from J, leaving 13 bases between. Germline assignment: CDR1 MNHNY and CDR2 SVGAGI (reference sequence). The CDR3 contains 15 residues. This chain's CDR3 is CASSCSHGDSYEQYF. For the CDR3, the DNA is TGTGCCAGCAGTTGCTCGCATGGGGACTCCTACGAGCAGTACTTC.

The V and J genes are TRBV7-8 and TRBJ2-1, with TRBD1 identical over 9 bases. The CDR3 is 16 amino acids. Trimming at V came to 5 bases and at J to 2 bases, leaving 7 bases not matched to a gene. Germline V gene data show CDR1 as SGHVS and CDR2 as FQNEAQ. The CDR3 sequence: CASSLTRQGAYNEQFF. Here the CDR3 DNA reads TGTGCCAGCAGCCTAACTAGACAGGGGGCCTACAATGAGCAGTTCTTC. Filled out from reference TRBV7-8 and TRBJ2-1, the complete variable domain reads GAGVSQSPRYKVAKRGQDVALRCDPISGHVSLFWYQQALGQGPEFLTYFQNEAQLDKSGLPSDRFFAERPEGSVSTLKIQRTQQEDSAVYLCASSLTRQGAYNEQFFGPGTRLTVL.

This clonotype showed up many times. The rearrangement uses TRBV20-1 and TRBJ2-2; tentatively, D is TRBD2 (6 bases). Germline CDR1 is DFQATT and CDR2 is SNEGSKA (reference sequence). V lost 5 bases and J 7 bases, leaving 11 bases between the germline ends. The CDR3 spans 12 residues. The CDR3 bases are TGCAGTGCTTCCCGGCGGGGCGGGGAGCTGTTTTTT. As protein: CSASRRGGELFF.

For this clonotype: It may be a read error: a sequence one base away is much more abundant. The chain has TRBV20-1 and TRBJ2-7; 7 bases match TRBD1. In germline, CDR1 is DFQATT, CDR2 SNEGSKA (reference sequence). CDR3 length: 13 amino acids. For the CDR3, the DNA is TGCAATGCTAGAGACAGGGAGTCCTACGAGCAGTACTTC. Translation: CNARDRESYEQYF.

Regarding this clonotype: This may be a read error, as it is one base from a much larger clone. The chain carries TRBV20-1 and TRBJ2-1; D is perhaps TRBD1 (5 bases). Trimming cost V 1 base and J 5 bases, with 15 bases left between them. Germline CDR1 and CDR2: DFQATT and SNEGSKA (reference sequence). This CDR3 has 15 amino acids. Here the CDR3 reads CSARVGANGNNEQFF. Written as DNA, the CDR3 is TGCAGTGCTAGAGTTGGGGCTAACGGAAACAATGAGCAGTTCTTC.

A single count supports this clonotype. A much larger clone differs by one base, so this may be a read error. This chain uses TRBV6-5 with TRBJ2-7; D is unclear. Looked up from germline, CDR1 is MNHEY and CDR2 is SVGAGI. The CDR3 is 15 residues long. V lost 1 base, J lost 4 bases, and 14 bases lay in between. Written as DNA, the CDR3 is TGTGCCAGCAGTTACTACTCTGGGAATCAATACGAGCAGTACTTC. It translates to CASSYYSGNQYEQYF.

V gene TRBV20-1 combines with J gene TRBJ2-7; tentative D call: TRBD1 (6 bases). Germline loops: CDR1 DFQATT, CDR2 SNEGSKA (reference sequence). Trimming removed 0 bases from V and 12 bases from J, with 21 bases in between. The CDR3 runs to 14 residues. The CDR3 DNA reads TGCAGTGCTAGAGAGGACAGTTCTTCCTACGGGCGGTACTTC. Its translation is CSAREDSSSYGRYF.

This clonotype was seen more than once but under ten times. This could be a read error, since a much larger clone is one nucleotide away. Given the absence of the conserved phenylalanine or tryptophan at the CDR3 end, a read error is likely. The gene calls are TRBV4-3 and TRBJ2-7, with unresolved D. Looked up from germline, CDR1 is LGHNA and CDR2 is YSLEER. The V gene lost 0 bases and the J gene lost 0 bases, with 6 bases spanning the gap. The CDR3 totals 14 residues. CDR3 residues: CASSQEADSYEQYL. The DNA for the CDR3 is TGCGCCAGCAGCCAAGAGGCGGACTCCTACGAGCAGTACTTA.

As to this clonotype: One end of the junction is discordant with germline, which a read error may explain. V is TRBV4-1 and J is TRBJ2-3, with D possibly matching TRBD1 (6 bases). This CDR3 has 17 amino acids. Germline V CDR1 and CDR2: MGHRA, YSYEKL. CDR3 coding DNA: TGCGCCAGCAGCCAAGAAACCAAGTTGAGTAGGACAGATACACAGTATTTT. Amino acid sequence: CASSQETKLSRTDTQYF.

The chain couples TRBV6-5 to TRBJ1-2; 7 bases agree with TRBD1. This CDR3 comprises 15 residues. In germline, CDR1 is MNHEY, CDR2 SVGAGI. Trimming cost V 5 bases and J 5 bases; bases outside gene matches: 11. This CDR3 reads CASSLPGTDNYGYTF. The DNA for the CDR3 is TGTGCCAGCAGTCTACCCGGGACAGATAATTATGGCTACACCTTC.

Turning to this clonotype: A read error may be the cause here, since a much bigger clone is one base away. The chain combines TRBV11-3 with TRBJ2-5, with TRBD2 matching over 9 bases. The CDR3 is made up of 16 amino acids. V shed 3 bases, J shed 7 bases, and the junction held 12 bases outside the gene matches. Germline CDR1 reads SGHNT; CDR2 reads YENEEA. The chain's CDR3 is CASSFGLARPQVTQYF. The CDR3 nucleotides are TGTGCCAGCAGCTTCGGACTAGCGCGGCCCCAGGTGACCCAGTACTTC.

This clonotype was counted a single time. This is likely a read error, given that the CDR3 carries no conserved phenylalanine or tryptophan at its end. No DNA is shown, since the ends of the CDR3 on it are uncertain; the CDR3 is the one TCRdb lists. This rearrangement joins TRBV29-1 to TRBJ2-1; the table's D gene call, TRBD2, was not cross checked with the DNA. Germline V gene data show CDR1 as SQVTM and CDR2 as ANQGSEA. With termini counted, the CDR3 has 14 amino acids. CDR3 amino acids: CSSGGASGLNEQFL.

This rearrangement joins TRBV12-3 or TRBV12-4 to TRBJ2-2; D perhaps matches TRBD2 (7 bases). Trimming cost V 10 bases and J 2 bases, with 17 bases left between them. The CDR3 runs to 15 residues. The CDR3 DNA sequence: TGTGCCAAGAGACTTGGGGGGGCTAACACCGGGGAGCTGTTTTTT. Its protein product is CAKRLGGANTGELFF.

In this sample, this clonotype turned up many times. This chain uses TRBV6-1 with TRBJ2-7, with a weak D call TRBD1 (5 bases). This CDR3 spans 15 amino acids. The V end lost 4 bases, the J end lost 0 bases, and 13 bases lay between the germline ends. Germline-derived CDR1 and CDR2 are MNHNS and SASEGT. CDR3 DNA: TGTGCCAGCAGTGGCCCCGGCGGACACTCCTACGAGCAGTACTTC. It is translated as CASSGPGGHSYEQYF.